What follows is one T cell receptor beta chain and its context. These data come from a study of CD8 T cells in Susac syndrome. CDR1 is SGHDT and CDR2 is YYEEEE in the germline V gene. The CDR3 consists of 15 residues. The V gene end was trimmed by 4 bases and the J gene end by 4 bases; junction bases not matched to a gene: 10. Random hexamers primed reverse transcription of 0.5 to 1 ug RNA. TCRdb re-called the immunoSEQ multiplex PCR reads through MiXCR, storing one row per CDR3 protein. Counted here are roughly 120,000 distinct CDR3 sequences, roughly 94% occurring once; the ten biggest clones make up around 0.13%.

The sequenced material came from CD4+ T cells from PBMCs. The sequence was collected from a human donor with multiple sclerosis. The gene calls are TRBV5-6 and TRBJ2-7; TRBD1 matches 8 bases. In DNA form, the CDR3 reads TGTGCCAGCAGCCGAACCGGGACAGGACTTTACGAGCAGTACTTC. It translates to CASSRTGTGLYEQYF.